One and the same sample provided the 15 T cell receptor beta chains below, sequenced in a study of blood T cell repertoires in COVID-19. TCRdb's table, derived via immunoSEQ multiplex PCR, lists solely in-frame clones and lacks some. The sample has about 200,000 clones, 85% to 90% seen once. The sequenced material came from PBMCs or T cells enriched from blood (not recorded which). These receptors came from a woman aged 40 to 50 with acute COVID-19.

The rearrangement uses TRBV7-2 and TRBJ2-5; 11 nucleotides agree with TRBD2. Germline assignment: CDR1 SGHTA and CDR2 FQGNSA. The CDR3 is 16 amino acids. J lost 5 bases, V lost 1 base, and 6 bases had no gene match. The DNA of the CDR3 is TGTGCCAGCAGCTTAGATAGCGGGGGGGCCCTCGAGACCCAGTACTTC. Protein product: CASSLDSGGALETQYF.

The chain joins TRBV11-2 to TRBJ1-4, with 8 bases aligning to TRBD1. This CDR3 has 16 amino acids. The V and J ends lost 1 base and 4 bases, in that order; junction bases with no gene match: 5. Per the germline V gene, CDR1 is SGHAT and CDR2 is FQNNGV. CDR3: CASSLGGTGFNEKLFF. The CDR3 nucleotides are TGTGCCAGCAGCTTAGGGGGGACAGGATTTAATGAAAAACTGTTTTTT.

This chain connects TRBV7-2 to TRBJ2-3; 7 bases align to TRBD2. J gave up 3 bases and V 3 bases, and 6 bases lay outside the gene matches. CDR1 SGHTA and CDR2 FQGNSA come from the germline V gene. This CDR3 comprises 15 residues. CDR3 nucleotide sequence: TGTGCCAGCAGCTTCCAACTAGCGACGACAGATACGCAGTATTTT. This sequence encodes CASSFQLATTDTQYF.

The chain has TRBV14 and TRBJ1-1; D not certain. This CDR3 has 13 residues. CDR1 is SGHDN, CDR2 FVKESK, per germline. The V and J ends lost 1 base and 8 bases respectively, with 11 bases between them. The CDR3 DNA sequence: TGTGCCAGCAGCCAAGGTCGAGTCCCAGAAGCTTTCTTT. It codes for CASSQGRVPEAFF. The whole variable domain, filled in from reference TRBV14 and TRBJ1-1, reads EAGVTQFPSHSVIEKGQTVTLRCDPISGHDNLYWYRRVMGKEIKFLLHFVKESKQDESGMPNNRFLAERTGGTYSTLKVQPAELEDSGVYFCASSQGRVPEAFFGQGTRLTVV.

This clone was recorded once. The V call is TRBV9, the J call TRBJ2-3; TRBD1 aligns across 8 bases. CDR1 and CDR2 (germline): SGDLS, YYNGEE. V shed 7 bases and J 0 bases; nucleotides not matched to a gene: 13. The CDR3 length is 17 residues. The CDR3 loop is CASHRGDNTASTDTQYF. For the CDR3, the DNA is TGTGCCAGCCACAGGGGGGACAACACTGCTAGCACAGATACGCAGTATTTT.

The chain has TRBV6-5 and TRBJ1-4, with TRBD1 matching 7 bases. Germline V lookup: CDR1 MNHEY, CDR2 SVGAGI. The CDR3 is made up of 13 amino acids. The V segment lost 8 bases and the J segment 8 bases; nucleotides outside the gene matches: 8. CDR3 sequence reads: CASGGQWEEKLFF. As DNA, the CDR3 is TGTGCCAGCGGGGGACAGTGGGAGGAAAAACTGTTTTTT.

The chain carries TRBV19 and TRBJ2-1, with D possibly matching TRBD2 (5 bases). Deletions cut 6 bases from V and 2 bases from J, with 8 bases between. The CDR3 is 13 residues long. CDR1 is LNHDA, CDR2 SQIVND, per germline (reference sequence). The CDR3 DNA sequence: TGTGCCAGTAGCCCGGGGACCTACAATGAGCAGTTCTTC. Protein product: CASSPGTYNEQFF.

This CDR3 reads CASSLPTGLNSPLHF. Written as DNA, the CDR3 is TGTGCCAGCAGCCTTCCGACAGGGCTTAATTCACCCCTCCACTTT. V is TRBV28 and J is TRBJ1-6, with TRBD1 identical over 7 bases. The CDR3 has 15 amino acids. The germline V gene encodes CDR1 MDHEN and CDR2 SYDVKM. The V and J ends lost 6 bases and 6 bases, in that order; junction bases with no gene match: 8.

J is TRBJ2-5 and V is TRBV5-1; TRBD1 aligns across 12 bases. This CDR3 is built from 16 residues. V trimming: 0 bases; J trimming: 5 bases; junction bases outside the gene matches: 5. Germline V gene lookup returns CDR1 SGHRS and CDR2 YFSETQ. CDR3 protein: CASSLAGTGGYETQYF. CDR3 DNA: TGCGCCAGCAGCTTGGCCGGGACAGGGGGCTATGAGACCCAGTACTTC.

The chain couples TRBV6-2 or TRBV6-3 to TRBJ2-4, with 9 bases that match TRBD2. The CDR3 covers 18 residues. Trimming removed 4 bases from V and 0 bases from J; junction bases left unmatched: 10. CDR1 is MNHEY and CDR2 is SVGEGT in the germline V gene. The CDR3 bases are TGTGCCAGCAGTTCCCAGGCGGGAGGGGACTTAGCCAAAAACATTCAGTACTTC. It specifies CASSSQAGGDLAKNIQYF.

The V and J genes are TRBV19 and TRBJ1-2, with TRBD1 as a possible D gene (6 bases). V was pared by 3 bases and J by 6 bases, with 20 bases between. The CDR3 totals 16 residues. The germline CDR1 and CDR2 sequences are LNHDA and SQIVND (reference sequence). In nucleotides, the CDR3 is TGTGCCAGTAGTATTTGGTCGGGGGGCGAACGGAATGGCTACACCTTC. This gives the protein CASSIWSGGERNGYTF.

J is TRBJ2-5 and V is TRBV3-1 (or the pseudogene TRBV3-2), with 8 bases that match TRBD2. Looked up from germline, CDR1 is LGHDT and CDR2 is YNNKEL (reference sequence). V dropped 2 bases and J dropped 5; count of bases not matched to a gene: 13. This CDR3 has 17 amino acids. This chain's CDR3 is CASSQRLAGGPLETQYF. CDR3 nucleotide sequence: TGTGCCAGCAGCCAACGGCTCGCGGGGGGACCCCTGGAGACCCAGTACTTC.

The chain couples TRBV3-1 (or the pseudogene TRBV3-2) to TRBJ1-1; the D gene is possibly TRBD1 (5 bases). This CDR3 comprises 12 residues. Per germline, CDR1 LGHDT and CDR2 YNNKEL (reference sequence). Trimming took 1 base from V and 8 from J, leaving 8 bases between them. The CDR3 DNA follows: TGTGCCAGCAGCCAAGGTGCAGGGGAAGCTTTCTTT. It encodes CASSQGAGEAFF.

The count of this clone is one. J is TRBJ1-1 and V is TRBV10-3; TRBD1 matches 7 bases. The germline V gene has CDR1 ENHRY and CDR2 SYGVKD. CDR3 length: 16 amino acids. V was clipped by 3 bases and J by 3 bases; unmatched bases: 10. The CDR3 loop is CAISDVAGGRDTEAFF. The CDR3 nucleotides read TGTGCCATCAGTGATGTGGCAGGGGGAAGGGACACTGAAGCTTTCTTT.

The chain carries TRBV28 and TRBJ2-2, with TRBD2 as a possible D gene (5 bases). The CDR3 extends over 14 amino acids. Trimming removed 1 base at V and 4 bases at J, with 7 bases between. CDR1 is MDHEN and CDR2 is SYDVKM in the germline V gene. CDR3 sequence (DNA): TGTGCCAGCAGTTTATCCGGGGTCACCGGGGAGCTGTTTTTT. This gives the protein CASSLSGVTGELFF.